This T cell receptor (beta chain) was identified during a study of OX40 agonist ivuxolimab in advanced cancers. Sequencing was performed with immunoSEQ multiplex PCR; in TCRdb, only in-frame clones are kept and a portion is missing. The repertoire has around 14,000 clones, 70% to 75% of them found once; the top ten carry roughly a third. Relative to its sample, this clone is medium-sized. Deletions cut 3 bases from V and 6 bases from J, with 12 bases between. The germline V gene has CDR1 LGHNA and CDR2 YNFKEQ. The CDR3 runs to 14 residues. The chain is built from TRBV4-2 and TRBJ2-4; TRBD1 might be the D (5 bases). The material was CD4+ or CD8+ T cells sorted from blood, obtained in a trial of the OX40 agonist ivuxolimab. This clonotype was obtained from an adult with an advanced solid tumor such as melanoma, head and neck, liver or kidney cancer. CDR3 nucleotides: TGTGCCAGCAGCCAGGCCAGGGATTTAAACATTCAGTACTTC. Residues: CASSQARDLNIQYF.